This T cell receptor (beta chain) appears in the sequencing data of a study of T cell changes during pregnancy in multiple sclerosis. Germline values: CDR1 KGHSH, CDR2 LQKENI. There are 13 residues in the CDR3. Trimming took off 3 bases at V and 1 base at J, with 6 bases between the two ends. Clones were sequenced by immunoSEQ multiplex PCR, and TCRdb holds only the in-frame ones, with some missing. The data contain approximately 52,000 clones, approximately 92% of them singletons. The starting material was CD4+ T cells from peripheral blood mononuclear cells, obtained in the second trimester of pregnancy. This clonotype was sampled from a female donor in good health, enrolled as a control in a pregnancy study. The chain combines TRBV18 with TRBJ1-1; no firm D call. The CDR3 region is CASSPQQNTEAFF. DNA of the CDR3: TGTGCCAGCTCACCTCAACAGAACACTGAAGCTTTCTTT.